The rows below give T cell receptor beta chains drawn from one sample of a study of blood T cells in healthy people across ages. TCRdb reprocessed the 5' RACE reads via MiXCR and lists one record per CDR3 protein. The sample has approximately 680,000 distinct CDR3 sequences; less than 40% are singletons. Sequenced: blood. All receptors come from a woman older than 75 in good health. The CDR3 runs from the conserved cysteine through the conserved F or W. Each record gives: D gene, clone size, V gene, CDR3 length, J gene, CDR3 DNA, CDR3 protein. The D gene is left open where the match is weak. Clone size is stated in some rows and not others, as once, few, many or a class when expanded.

.	few	TRBV5-6	15	TRBJ2-2	TGTGCCAGCAGCCCAGGGGCGGGCCTCACCGGGGAGCTGTTTTTT	CASSPGAGLTGELFF
.	many	TRBV4-2	12	TRBJ2-5	TGTGCCAGCAGCCAAGATTCGGGGACCCAGTACTTC	CASSQDSGTQYF
TRBD2	many	TRBV4-2	17	TRBJ2-6	TGTGCCAGCAGCCGGACTAGCGGGGGGTCTGGGGCCAACGTCCTGACTTTC	CASSRTSGGSGANVLTF
TRBD1	.	TRBV20-1	13	TRBJ2-5	TGCAGTGCTCAGGGGGCGCGCGAAGAGACCCAGTACTTC	CSAQGAREETQYF
.	many	TRBV10-3	15	TRBJ2-5	TGTGCCATCAGTCGGCTAGCGAGGGGAGAAGAGACCCAGTACTTC	CAISRLARGEETQYF
TRBD1	.	TRBV20-1	13	TRBJ1-5	TGCAGTGCTAGAGATAAGGGGGCAGGGCCCCAGCATTTT	CSARDKGAGPQHF
.	.	TRBV7-3	13	TRBJ2-5	TGTGCCAGTAGCTTTTTGGACAAAGAGACCCAGTACTTC	CASSFLDKETQYF
.	.	TRBV19	14	TRBJ2-3	TGTGCCAGTAGTGTCGGGACTGTACCAGATACGCAGTATTTT	CASSVGTVPDTQYF
.	.	TRBV3-1	15	TRBJ2-5	TGTGCCAGCAGCCAAGATGGAGGGCCACCCAATGAGCAGTACTTC	CASSQDGGPPNEQYF
TRBD1	.	TRBV7-2	19	TRBJ1-5	TGTGCCAGCAGCGCCCGTGATCGGACAGGACCTCAGGGCAATCAGCCCCAGCATTTT	CASSARDRTGPQGNQPQHF
.	many	TRBV7-2	16	TRBJ2-7	TGTGCCAGCAGCTTAACGAGCGTTGCGGGGACCTACGAGCAGTACTTC	CASSLTSVAGTYEQYF
TRBD1	few	TRBV3-1	12	TRBJ1-1	TGTGCCAGCAGCCAAGTTTCAGGGGGAGCTTTCTTT	CASSQVSGGAFF
.	many	TRBV21-1	18	TRBJ2-7	TGTGCCAGCAGCCTGTATCGGCGAGCGCTAGCGGGTAATTACGAGCAGTACTTC	CASSLYRRALAGNYEQYF
.	many	TRBV7-6	15	TRBJ2-5	TGTGCCAGCAGCTTCGTTAAGGCCCTGCAGGAGACCCAGTACTTC	CASSFVKALQETQYF
.	many	TRBV29-1	12	TRBJ1-1	TGCAGCACCTTGACAGGGAACACTGAAGCTTTCTTT	CSTLTGNTEAFF
.	few	TRBV15	16	TRBJ1-4	TGTGCCACCAGCAGAGGATTTAGGGAGACTAATGAAAAACTGTTTTTT	CATSRGFRETNEKLFF
.	many	TRBV5-4	14	TRBJ2-3	TGTGCCAGCAGCTCGATAGGGGGCACAGATACGCAGTATTTT	CASSSIGGTDTQYF
.	many	TRBV2	16	TRBJ2-4	TGTGCCAGCAGTGAATCCCCTGGACATTACAAAAACATTCAGTACTTC	CASSESPGHYKNIQYF
.	.	TRBV6-4	15	TRBJ2-2	TGTGCCAGCAGTTTAAATAACGCGAACACCGGGGAGCTGTTTTTT	CASSLNNANTGELFF
TRBD2	.	TRBV19	16	TRBJ2-1	TGTGCCAGTAGTACCCAACCCCTAGCGGGGCGGGATGAGCAGTTCTTC	CASSTQPLAGRDEQFF
TRBD2	many	TRBV9	14	TRBJ2-7	TGTGCCAGCAGCTCGGGGGGAAAGGGGTACGAGCAGTACTTC	CASSSGGKGYEQYF
TRBD1	many	TRBV4-2	16	TRBJ1-2	TGTGCCAGCAGCCGATTATTACAGGGGCTCGGCTATGGCTACACCTTC	CASSRLLQGLGYGYTF
.	many	TRBV6-6	15	TRBJ1-5	TGTGCCAGCACCCCAATAGGGGGTCTAGAACAGCCCCAGCATTTT	CASTPIGGLEQPQHF
TRBD2	.	TRBV11-1	17	TRBJ2-1	TGTGCCAGCAGCAGGGGATGGGAGCGGGAGGCTAAAGCTGAGCAGTTCTTC	CASSRGWEREAKAEQFF
TRBD1	.	TRBV20-1	12	TRBJ2-4	TGCAGTGCTAGGGACCCAGGGGGTATTCAGTACTTC	CSARDPGGIQYF
.	many	TRBV29-1	12	TRBJ1-1	TGCACCGTTCAATTCGGGGGGCGAGCAGCTTTCTTT	CTVQFGGRAAFF
TRBD2	many	TRBV7-2	16	TRBJ2-3	TGTGCCAGCAGCTTCCAGTCTAGCGGGGGCGCAGATACGCAGTATTTT	CASSFQSSGGADTQYF